Listed below are T cell receptor beta chains from one sample, sequenced in a study of T-cell memory formation after mild COVID-19. TCRdb independently ran MiXCR on the 5' RACE reads; one entry per CDR3 protein. This table holds approximately 300,000 distinct CDR3 sequences, more than 15% found once. The specimen was PBMCs or a T cell subset sorted from them (not recorded which). The receptor source for this set is a man aged 18 to 30 who had mild COVID-19 (a few samples of this study predate the infection). Cell type and time point are not known. CDR3s include the opening cysteine and the closing phenylalanine or tryptophan. Expanded clones are given a class, and other clones once, few, many or no size at all.

CDR3 protein	J gene	clone size	V gene
CASSYPTPRGYNQPQHF	TRBJ1-5	NA	TRBV6-6
CASRFASGGTDTQYF	TRBJ2-3	many	TRBV6-6
CASSENTLGDIQYF	TRBJ2-4	NA	TRBV2
CSARDLAIGNEQFF	TRBJ2-1	NA	TRBV20-1
CASSQDKWGESSGNTIYF	TRBJ1-3	few	TRBV4-2
CASSLDGSRYTF	TRBJ1-2	NA	TRBV7-9
CATSDAASNQPQHF	TRBJ1-5	few	TRBV24-1
CASSKEDRGTGELFF	TRBJ2-2	few	TRBV21-1
CASSAGTGLVTGELFF	TRBJ2-2	few	TRBV6-5
CASSIDTGKVYEQYF	TRBJ2-7	few	TRBV19
CASSYSGRSTDTQYF	TRBJ2-3	many	TRBV6-5
CASSPPRGRTGELFF	TRBJ2-2	NA	TRBV12-3/TRBV12-4
CASSDSGDTGELFF	TRBJ2-2	many	TRBV6-4
CASSFQGMNTEAFF	TRBJ1-1	many	TRBV12-3/TRBV12-4
CASSARGVGYGYTF	TRBJ1-2	few	TRBV5-1
CSVEALTGPDYEQYF	TRBJ2-7	few	TRBV29-1
CASSSKSGASVGYTF	TRBJ1-2	few	TRBV7-9
CASGPTGRIVNEQFF	TRBJ2-1	NA	TRBV12-5
CASSLGVRGLAEAFF	TRBJ1-1	NA	TRBV7-9
CASGAGENIQYF	TRBJ2-4	few	TRBV6-2/TRBV6-3
CASSHKQGPESPLHF	TRBJ1-6	many	TRBV4-2
CASREDRYIKNTEAFF	TRBJ1-1	NA	TRBV28
CSVHLTDRGTEAFF	TRBJ1-1	few	TRBV29-1
CASSQFRGIQETQYF	TRBJ2-5	few	TRBV4-2
CAIASGTAFNEQFF	TRBJ2-1	few	TRBV10-3
CASSFQGTGETQYF	TRBJ2-5	many	TRBV7-2
CASSPRTSGGVRKETQYF	TRBJ2-5	NA	TRBV7-2
CASSQEGGGYGYTF	TRBJ1-2	many	TRBV4-2
CASSLGPGVNQPQHF	TRBJ1-5	many	TRBV5-6
CASILVSRGGYSTGELFF	TRBJ2-2	few	TRBV7-6
CASSQDNTAYTGELFF	TRBJ2-2	few	TRBV4-3
CASTPFGTEETQYF	TRBJ2-5	many	TRBV12-3/TRBV12-4
CASSLTPFTVSYNEQFF	TRBJ2-1	many	TRBV4-1
CASSSPAGIYNEQFF	TRBJ2-1	few	TRBV6-2/TRBV6-3
CASSLGGTQNIQYF	TRBJ2-4	NA	TRBV7-2
CASSLAGAVTEAFF	TRBJ1-1	NA	TRBV5-1
CASSLAVRAGDTHNEQFF	TRBJ2-1	NA	TRBV7-9
CASNRQESVSPLHF	TRBJ1-6	NA	TRBV2
CSFGQAEYF	TRBJ2-3	many	TRBV29-1
CASSASRGNYGYTF	TRBJ1-2	few	TRBV7-9
CASSYEGRGETQYF	TRBJ2-5	few	TRBV6-5
CASSQDLGVILHF	TRBJ1-6	many	TRBV4-1
CAIKEGNTEAFF	TRBJ1-1	few	TRBV10-3
CASSPRKSTGELFF	TRBJ2-2	NA	TRBV12-3/TRBV12-4
CASRTRQGLNEQFF	TRBJ2-1	NA	TRBV7-2
CASSQVDGELFFF	TRBJ2-2	NA	TRBV4-1
CASRDFLTDTQYF	TRBJ2-3	many	TRBV4-1
CASSLQEVQETQYF	TRBJ2-5	many	TRBV5-1
CASSLAQGKNEQFF	TRBJ2-1	many	TRBV5-1
CASSLVAEAEAFF	TRBJ1-1	NA	TRBV7-9
CASSFEYNEQFF	TRBJ2-1	few	TRBV12-3/TRBV12-4
CSVGTGAGNTIYF	TRBJ1-3	few	TRBV29-1
CASSLGSVYEQYF	TRBJ2-7	few	TRBV5-4
CASSREGVGNTIYF	TRBJ1-3	NA	TRBV4-2
CASSLETVEGELFF	TRBJ2-2	NA	TRBV5-1
CASTRLAGGQGDTQYF	TRBJ2-3	few	TRBV7-3
CASSSGVRADTQYF	TRBJ2-3	many	TRBV5-1
CSASGRGRSRGQFF	TRBJ2-1	few	TRBV20-1
CSASRGRTGGIYEQYF	TRBJ2-7	NA	TRBV20-1